Given below is one T cell receptor (beta chain) in context. The antigen is unknown. The data were produced by immunoSEQ multiplex PCR, yet TCRdb's version contains in-frame clones alone and is incomplete. This table holds about 16,000 clones, roughly 95% found once. CDR3 length equals 15 residues. Trimming removed 2 bases at V and 4 bases at J, with 13 bases between. Germline-derived CDR1 and CDR2 are SGHNT and YYREEE (reference sequence). Described time point: baseline, week 1 (first vaccination visit). Treatment given: pre-vaccination baseline after standard-of-care therapy. Every donor had a new WHO grade 3 or 4 astrocytoma that was IDH1-mutant, with loss of nuclear ATRX. The sample comes from a study of a mutant IDH1 vaccine in newly diagnosed glioma. Overall study: Before enrollment, the patients had been treated with radiotherapy alone, temozolomide alone, or both together. Most of them had received both. Whole-study findings and limits: It seemed that pseudoprogression was not linked to changes in the top peripheral T cell clonotypes. Vaccine-induced immune responses were detected in approximately 93% of patients.

This material consisted of peripheral blood mononuclear cells (PBMCs), taken from a glioma patient treated with radiotherapy, temozolomide or both. The TCR was taken from a woman younger than 35 with glioma. Some clones in this sample may be carry-over from other donors' samples. This chain links TRBV5-4 with TRBJ1-3; D remains ambiguous. The CDR3, as DNA: TGTGCCAGCAGCTTCAAAGGAGTATCAGGAAACACCATATATTTT. This translates into CASSFKGVSGNTIYF.